This is a list of T cell receptor beta chains from one sample in a study of read filtering for tumor transcriptome and immune sequencing. TCRdb fed the reads into MiXCR, producing one record per CDR3 protein. The table lists tens of thousands of distinct CDR3 sequences, roughly 19% of them singletons. The sample taken for sequencing was a population of CD138-negative cells sorted from bone marrow. The receptors stem from a donor at least 40 years old with multiple myeloma. The CDR3 runs from the conserved cysteine through the conserved F or W. A D gene is named only where the DNA matches it firmly. Size is stated for part of the rows, as once, few or many counts, or as a class when the clone is expanded.

D gene: .; V gene: TRBV7-2; clone size: many; J gene: TRBJ2-7; CDR3 DNA: TGTGCCAGCAGCTTAGATCGGGGGTCCTACGAGCAGTACTTC; CDR3 protein: CASSLDRGSYEQYF
D gene: .; V gene: TRBV5-1; clone size: many; J gene: TRBJ2-3; CDR3 DNA: TGCGCCAGCAGCTTGGGGTCAAGAGACGATACGCAGTATTTT; CDR3 protein: CASSLGSRDDTQYF
D gene: .; V gene: TRBV28; clone size: many; J gene: TRBJ1-1; CDR3 DNA: TGTGCCAGCACATCCCAGGGGCTGACTGAAGCTTTCTTT; CDR3 protein: CASTSQGLTEAFF
D gene: TRBD2; V gene: TRBV20-1; clone size: many; J gene: TRBJ2-7; CDR3 DNA: TGTGCAGCCCCCGGCCTAGCGGAATACGAGCAGTACTTC; CDR3 protein: CAAPGLAEYEQYF
D gene: .; V gene: TRBV6-5; clone size: few; J gene: TRBJ2-2; CDR3 DNA: TGTGCCAGCAGTTACCGATCTCGGCTGAACACCGGGGAGCTGTTTTTT; CDR3 protein: CASSYRSRLNTGELFF
D gene: TRBD1; V gene: TRBV5-1; clone size: many; J gene: TRBJ2-2; CDR3 DNA: TGCGCCAGCAGTGGACAGGGGGCGACCACCGGGGAGCTGTTTTTT; CDR3 protein: CASSGQGATTGELFF
D gene: .; V gene: TRBV29-1; clone size: many; J gene: TRBJ2-1; CDR3 DNA: TGCAGCGTTGAAGCGGAGGGGGCCCCCTACAATGAGCAGTTCTTC; CDR3 protein: CSVEAEGAPYNEQFF
D gene: .; V gene: TRBV19; clone size: many; J gene: TRBJ1-1; CDR3 DNA: TGTGCCAGTAGATATATTGGGAACACTGAAGCTTTCTTT; CDR3 protein: CASRYIGNTEAFF
D gene: TRBD2; V gene: TRBV10-3; clone size: .; J gene: TRBJ2-5; CDR3 DNA: TGTGCCATCAGTGATTTGGCGGGGGGGCAAGAGACCCAGTACTTC; CDR3 protein: CAISDLAGGQETQYF
D gene: .; V gene: TRBV20-1; clone size: .; J gene: TRBJ2-7; CDR3 DNA: TGCTGTGCTTCGCCCCCCGGGTCACGGTCGTCGTACGAGCAGTACTTC; CDR3 protein: CCASPPGSRSSYEQYF
D gene: TRBD2; V gene: TRBV5-1; clone size: many; J gene: TRBJ2-5; CDR3 DNA: TGCGCCAGCAGGACTAGCGGGATCGGAGAGACCCAGTACTTC; CDR3 protein: CASRTSGIGETQYF
D gene: .; V gene: TRBV9; clone size: many; J gene: TRBJ2-1; CDR3 DNA: TGTGCCAGCAGCGTAACAGCGGCCCCATACAATGAGCAGTTCTTC; CDR3 protein: CASSVTAAPYNEQFF
D gene: .; V gene: TRBV5-4; clone size: few; J gene: TRBJ2-5; CDR3 DNA: TGTGCCAGCAGCGGGACCCCACCGGAGACCCAGTACTTC; CDR3 protein: CASSGTPPETQYF
D gene: .; V gene: TRBV5-1; clone size: .; J gene: TRBJ1-5; CDR3 DNA: TGCGCCAGCAGCTTGGCCGGGGGGAACAATCCGCCCCAGCATTTT; CDR3 protein: CASSLAGGNNPPQHF
D gene: TRBD2; V gene: TRBV7-3; clone size: few; J gene: TRBJ2-1; CDR3 DNA: TGTGCCAGCAGCTTAACTGTTAGTGGGGAGGGTGAGCAGTTCTTC; CDR3 protein: CASSLTVSGEGEQFF
D gene: .; V gene: TRBV5-4; clone size: many; J gene: TRBJ1-1; CDR3 DNA: TGTGCCAGCAGCTTGGAACAGACCATGAACACTGAAGCTTTCTTT; CDR3 protein: CASSLEQTMNTEAFF
D gene: .; V gene: TRBV10-3; clone size: few; J gene: TRBJ1-1; CDR3 DNA: TGTGCCATCAGTGACGGCCGGGGTAACACTGAAGCTTTCTTT; CDR3 protein: CAISDGRGNTEAFF
D gene: .; V gene: TRBV12-3/TRBV12-4; clone size: many; J gene: TRBJ2-4; CDR3 DNA: TGTGCCAGCAGCCCACGAATAGCCAAAAACATTCAGTACTTC; CDR3 protein: CASSPRIAKNIQYF
D gene: .; V gene: TRBV11-2; clone size: many; J gene: TRBJ1-2; CDR3 DNA: TGTGCCAGCAGCTCGGCGATGGGGGGCTCTGGCTACACCTTC; CDR3 protein: CASSSAMGGSGYTF
D gene: TRBD1; V gene: TRBV20-1; clone size: many; J gene: TRBJ2-7; CDR3 DNA: TGCAGTGCTCCTACAGGGGAACGCCGGATAGCTAGCTCCTACGAGCAGTACTTC; CDR3 protein: CSAPTGERRIASSYEQYF
D gene: .; V gene: TRBV28; clone size: .; J gene: TRBJ2-1; CDR3 DNA: TGTGCCAGCAAAACAGGGAGCTCCTACAATGAGCAGTTCTTC; CDR3 protein: CASKTGSSYNEQFF
D gene: TRBD1; V gene: TRBV7-2; clone size: medium-sized; J gene: TRBJ2-1; CDR3 DNA: TGTGCCAGCAGCTTAGGACAGGGTTGGAGCTACAATGAGCAGTTCTTC; CDR3 protein: CASSLGQGWSYNEQFF
D gene: .; V gene: TRBV5-4; clone size: many; J gene: TRBJ2-6; CDR3 DNA: TGTGCCAGCAGCTCGGAACGTTGGAGGGGGCTGTCTGGGGCCAACGTCCTGACTTTC; CDR3 protein: CASSSERWRGLSGANVLTF
D gene: .; V gene: TRBV5-4; clone size: many; J gene: TRBJ2-1; CDR3 DNA: TGTGCCAGCAGTCCGAGCGGATCAAGCTCCTACAATGAGCAGTTCTTC; CDR3 protein: CASSPSGSSSYNEQFF
D gene: TRBD2; V gene: TRBV5-1; clone size: many; J gene: TRBJ2-1; CDR3 DNA: TGCGCCAGCAGCGGGATACCCGGGACTAGCGGGAGGTCCCTACATCTTGAGCAGTTCTTC; CDR3 protein: CASSGIPGTSGRSLHLEQFF
D gene: TRBD2; V gene: TRBV3-1; clone size: .; J gene: TRBJ2-5; CDR3 DNA: TGTGCCAGCAGCCAAGAGATCCGGCGGGGGTCAGAGACCCAGTACTTC; CDR3 protein: CASSQEIRRGSETQYF
D gene: TRBD1; V gene: TRBV7-9; clone size: many; J gene: TRBJ1-1; CDR3 DNA: TGTGCCAGCAGCCCCAGGGGGATCGAAGCTTTCTTT; CDR3 protein: CASSPRGIEAFF
D gene: TRBD2; V gene: TRBV10-3; clone size: many; J gene: TRBJ2-1; CDR3 DNA: TGTGCCATCAGTGAACCAGCGGGGGGTCTCCCTAAGCAGTTCTTC; CDR3 protein: CAISEPAGGLPKQFF
D gene: .; V gene: TRBV6-1; clone size: many; J gene: TRBJ2-6; CDR3 DNA: TGTGCCAGCACCCAGGGGCGGATTGGGGCCAACGTCCTGACTTTC; CDR3 protein: CASTQGRIGANVLTF
D gene: TRBD1; V gene: TRBV5-1; clone size: many; J gene: TRBJ2-5; CDR3 DNA: TGCGCCAGCAGCTTATCCGGGACAGGGCCTGAAGAGACCCAGTACTTC; CDR3 protein: CASSLSGTGPEETQYF
D gene: .; V gene: TRBV29-1; clone size: .; J gene: TRBJ2-5; CDR3 DNA: TGCAGCGTTGAAGATCAGAGATCCAGGAGAACCCAGTACTTC; CDR3 protein: CSVEDQRSRRTQYF
D gene: TRBD2; V gene: TRBV20-1; clone size: .; J gene: TRBJ2-5; CDR3 DNA: TGCAGTGCAAATGGACTAGTTTTCGAGACCCAGCACTTC; CDR3 protein: CSANGLVFETQHF
D gene: .; V gene: TRBV11-3; clone size: few; J gene: TRBJ2-7; CDR3 DNA: TGTGCCAGCAGCACGACTAGTTACGAGCAGTACTTC; CDR3 protein: CASSTTSYEQYF
D gene: TRBD2; V gene: TRBV6-5; clone size: many; J gene: TRBJ2-7; CDR3 DNA: TGTGCCAGCAGGGCTTGGGGGGGGTACGAGCAGTACTTC; CDR3 protein: CASRAWGGYEQYF
D gene: .; V gene: TRBV20-1; clone size: many; J gene: TRBJ1-1; CDR3 DNA: TGCAGTGCTAGAGGCCAGAACACTGAAGCTTTCTTT; CDR3 protein: CSARGQNTEAFF
D gene: TRBD2; V gene: TRBV11-2; clone size: medium-sized; J gene: TRBJ2-1; CDR3 DNA: TGTGCCAGCAGCTTTCGGGGGGTATACAATGAGCAGTTCTTC; CDR3 protein: CASSFRGVYNEQFF
D gene: .; V gene: TRBV12-3/TRBV12-4; clone size: many; J gene: TRBJ2-1; CDR3 DNA: TGTGCCAGCAGTTTGGGTCACAATGAGCAGTTCTTC; CDR3 protein: CASSLGHNEQFF
D gene: .; V gene: TRBV7-2; clone size: few; J gene: TRBJ2-3; CDR3 DNA: TGTGCCAGCAGCCCCGACTACACAGATACGCAGTATTTT; CDR3 protein: CASSPDYTDTQYF
D gene: .; V gene: TRBV5-1; clone size: many; J gene: TRBJ2-1; CDR3 DNA: TGCGCCAGCAGCTTACCCCAGGGGCTCAATGAGCAGTTCTTC; CDR3 protein: CASSLPQGLNEQFF
D gene: .; V gene: TRBV7-6; clone size: medium-sized; J gene: TRBJ2-6; CDR3 DNA: TGTGCCAGCAGCGGATCTCCAGGGTCTTCTGGGGCCAACGTCCTGACTTTC; CDR3 protein: CASSGSPGSSGANVLTF
D gene: .; V gene: TRBV11-2; clone size: few; J gene: TRBJ2-2; CDR3 DNA: TGTGCCAGCAGCTTAGCCGGGTACACCGGGGAGCTGTTTTTT; CDR3 protein: CASSLAGYTGELFF
D gene: .; V gene: TRBV5-1; clone size: many; J gene: TRBJ2-7; CDR3 DNA: TGCGCCAGCAGCTCCGAGATCGGGTACGAGCAGTATTTC; CDR3 protein: CASSSEIGYEQYF
D gene: .; V gene: TRBV5-1; clone size: many; J gene: TRBJ2-5; CDR3 DNA: TGCGCCAGCAGCCCGGGGGAAGAGACCCAGTACTTC; CDR3 protein: CASSPGEETQYF
D gene: .; V gene: TRBV10-1; clone size: .; J gene: TRBJ2-1; CDR3 DNA: TGCGCCTGCAGTGAGTCGTGGGGGGCCGGGTACAATGAGCAGTTCTTC; CDR3 protein: CACSESWGAGYNEQFF
D gene: .; V gene: TRBV10-3; clone size: many; J gene: TRBJ2-7; CDR3 DNA: TGTGCCATCAGTGGTGGGAGCTGGGAGCAGTACTTC; CDR3 protein: CAISGGSWEQYF